Below are 9 T cell receptor beta chains sequenced from a single sample in a study of identical twins. TCRdb fed the 5' RACE reads into MiXCR, producing one record per CDR3 protein. The repertoire holds about 530,000 distinct CDR3 sequences, with 20% to 25% as singletons. These data were also reused for a study on yellow fever vaccine responses in identical twins.

Sequencing used CD4+ T cells sorted from blood. The receptors were gathered from a woman under 30 in good health.

V is TRBV9 and J is TRBJ1-6; no clear D. There are 16 residues in the CDR3. Trimming took 0 bases from V and 0 from J, leaving 7 bases between them. From germline, CDR1 is SGDLS and CDR2 YYNGEE. The CDR3 DNA follows: TGTGCCAGCAGCGTAGAAGAGTACTCCTATAATTCACCCCTCCACTTT. It specifies CASSVEEYSYNSPLHF.

This clonotype was seen at least ten times. The CDR3 DNA follows: TGTGCCAGCAGTTTAGGACAGCCCGGTGAGCAGTTCTTC. This codes for CASSLGQPGEQFF. The rearrangement uses TRBV12-3 or TRBV12-4 and TRBJ2-1; possibly TRBD1 for D (5 bases). Trimming pared 1 base from V and 9 bases from J, leaving 10 bases between. CDR3 size: 13 residues.

The rearrangement joins TRBV24-1 to TRBJ2-3; the D gene is possibly TRBD2 (6 bases). The V end was cut by 4 bases, the J end by 0 bases, with 16 bases between. Germline CDR1 reads KGHDR; CDR2 reads SFDVKD. CDR3 length: 17 amino acids. CDR3 loop: CATSDRTTGLSTDTQYF. The CDR3, as DNA: TGTGCCACCAGTGACCGAACTACCGGACTAAGCACAGATACGCAGTATTTT.

This clonotype showed up just a few times. The chain is built from TRBV13 and TRBJ2-5; 14 bases align to TRBD2. V trimming: 4 bases; J trimming: 5 bases; junction bases outside the gene matches: 15. Germline CDR1 reads PRHDT; CDR2 reads FYEKMQ (reference sequence). This CDR3 comprises 19 residues. The DNA for the CDR3 is TGTGCCAGCAGCTCCCCGAGACTAGCGGGAGGGAGACCCCGTGAGACCCAGTACTTC. Residues: CASSSPRLAGGRPRETQYF.

This clonotype was seen a few times. The chain employs TRBV13 and TRBJ2-1; TRBD1 might be the D (6 bases). With 3 bases removed from V and 0 bases from J, the gap between germline ends came to 15 bases. Germline values: CDR1 PRHDT, CDR2 FYEKMQ (reference sequence). The CDR3 totals 17 residues. The CDR3 spells CASSFKIGRGSYNEQFF. Here the CDR3 DNA reads TGTGCCAGCAGCTTTAAGATTGGCAGGGGCTCCTACAATGAGCAGTTCTTC.

The J gene is TRBJ1-2, the V gene TRBV2, with D unclear. This CDR3 is 13 amino acids long. Per germline, CDR1 SNHLY and CDR2 FYNNEI. V lost 4 bases, J lost 1 base, and 7 bases lay in between. Here the CDR3 reads CASSASLNYGYTF. The DNA for the CDR3 is TGTGCCAGCAGTGCGAGCCTTAACTATGGCTACACCTTC.

The chain carries TRBV20-1 and TRBJ2-3; 9 nucleotides align to TRBD2. Unmatched junction bases numbered 10, after V lost 3 bases and J lost 6 bases. Germline V lookup: CDR1 DFQATT, CDR2 SNEGSKA (reference sequence). This CDR3 comprises 15 residues. CDR3 nucleotide sequence: TGCAGTGCTAGTTCCAGTAGCGGGAGAAGTGATACGCAGTATTTT. Translation gives CSASSSSGRSDTQYF.

The sample holds a few counts of this clonotype. The chain joins TRBV12-3 or TRBV12-4 to TRBJ1-1, with a possible D match to TRBD1 (5 bases). This CDR3 comprises 14 residues. V gave up 5 bases and J gave up 0 bases, with 10 bases separating them. CDR3 nucleotide sequence: TGTGCCAGCAGTCCGACAGCGGTGAACACTGAAGCTTTCTTT. Translation: CASSPTAVNTEAFF.

The genes are TRBV5-1 and TRBJ2-2; a possible D gene is TRBD2 (6 bases). V lost 2 bases to trimming and J lost 7 bases, with 12 bases between them. Germline CDR1 and CDR2: SGHRS and YFSETQ. This CDR3 contains 14 residues. CDR3 bases: TGCGCCAGCAGCTTCGGGGGATGGTACGGGGAGCTGTTTTTT. Protein sequence: CASSFGGWYGELFF.